The present T cell receptor beta chain was sequenced within a study of blood T cell repertoires in COVID-19 (dated by TCRdb to the early 2020s). About the full investigation: Collaborator samples came from the United States, Italy and Spain and covered acute and convalescent phases of COVID-19. A de-identified subject ID, COVID-19 status, age in years and sex were almost always included in the sample metadata. The samples were drawn from the first 160 participants of the ongoing ImmuneRACE study and from under 1,500 subjects provided by 6 global collaborators. Subjects who had been exposed to COVID-19, were actively infected with it, or had recovered from it provided the deeply sampled blood TCRbeta repertoires that made up the dataset. The prospective study material was composed of cDNA or gDNA derived from T cells, B-cell-depleted T cells, or PBMCs. Where HLA class I and class II types were available, the types were taken from metadata supplied by the sample provider, not from assay-based typing. The repertoires were released in a freely available public database intended as a resource for research on the immune response to SARS-CoV-2. General conclusions and limits of the study: Clinical and demographic metadata were provided uncurated, with the amount varying by source and participant.

The CDR3 covers 15 residues, taking in both the cysteine and the phenylalanine. Only the CDR3 DNA stays, 45 bases, in frame from base 1. For this chain, trimming is 4 bases at the V end and 8 bases at the J end, and the number of junction bases without a gene match is 5. CDR1 and CDR2 (MNHEY, SVGEGT) derive from the germline V gene. About this clone itself: Its antigen remains unidentified. The input lacks base qualities; no much larger clone sits a single base away.

The immunoSEQ Assay, a bias-controlled multiplex PCR, was used to amplify TCRbeta CDR3 regions from genomic DNA. In the source study's methods: The number of nucleated cells in each sample was estimated by amplification of reference gene primers within the assay. To quantify the absolute abundance of each unique TCRbeta CDR3 rearrangement, sequence reads were collapsed and filtered. For each sample, productive Simpson clonality was calculated as the square root of Simpson's diversity index over productive rearrangements. TCRdb took over this immuneACCESS table, retaining in-frame rearrangements with V and J assigned. Such tables are incomplete; in checked studies, under half of the missing clones stem from an unresolved V gene, and the remainder is unexplained. The V and J calls and clone size were taken over from that table, and D and trimming were inferred from the DNA. This sample is represented by about 110,000 clones; roughly 80% of them were singletons. The ten biggest clones cover about 8.5% of the sample.

Collaborating institutions collected whole blood in K2EDTA tubes following their own protocols. Collaborator samples were shipped for TCRbeta analysis as frozen whole blood, isolated PBMCs, or DNA extracted from either sample type. The chain is assembled from TRBV6-2 or TRBV6-3 and TRBJ2-1, with 13 central nucleotides matching TRBD2. The TCR originated in a middle-aged woman with acute or convalescent COVID-19. The sequenced sample consisted of peripheral blood. The sequenced DNA is TGTGCCAGCAGTTGGGGACTAGCGGGGACGCATGAGCAGTTCTTC. The resulting protein is CASSWGLAGTHEQFF.